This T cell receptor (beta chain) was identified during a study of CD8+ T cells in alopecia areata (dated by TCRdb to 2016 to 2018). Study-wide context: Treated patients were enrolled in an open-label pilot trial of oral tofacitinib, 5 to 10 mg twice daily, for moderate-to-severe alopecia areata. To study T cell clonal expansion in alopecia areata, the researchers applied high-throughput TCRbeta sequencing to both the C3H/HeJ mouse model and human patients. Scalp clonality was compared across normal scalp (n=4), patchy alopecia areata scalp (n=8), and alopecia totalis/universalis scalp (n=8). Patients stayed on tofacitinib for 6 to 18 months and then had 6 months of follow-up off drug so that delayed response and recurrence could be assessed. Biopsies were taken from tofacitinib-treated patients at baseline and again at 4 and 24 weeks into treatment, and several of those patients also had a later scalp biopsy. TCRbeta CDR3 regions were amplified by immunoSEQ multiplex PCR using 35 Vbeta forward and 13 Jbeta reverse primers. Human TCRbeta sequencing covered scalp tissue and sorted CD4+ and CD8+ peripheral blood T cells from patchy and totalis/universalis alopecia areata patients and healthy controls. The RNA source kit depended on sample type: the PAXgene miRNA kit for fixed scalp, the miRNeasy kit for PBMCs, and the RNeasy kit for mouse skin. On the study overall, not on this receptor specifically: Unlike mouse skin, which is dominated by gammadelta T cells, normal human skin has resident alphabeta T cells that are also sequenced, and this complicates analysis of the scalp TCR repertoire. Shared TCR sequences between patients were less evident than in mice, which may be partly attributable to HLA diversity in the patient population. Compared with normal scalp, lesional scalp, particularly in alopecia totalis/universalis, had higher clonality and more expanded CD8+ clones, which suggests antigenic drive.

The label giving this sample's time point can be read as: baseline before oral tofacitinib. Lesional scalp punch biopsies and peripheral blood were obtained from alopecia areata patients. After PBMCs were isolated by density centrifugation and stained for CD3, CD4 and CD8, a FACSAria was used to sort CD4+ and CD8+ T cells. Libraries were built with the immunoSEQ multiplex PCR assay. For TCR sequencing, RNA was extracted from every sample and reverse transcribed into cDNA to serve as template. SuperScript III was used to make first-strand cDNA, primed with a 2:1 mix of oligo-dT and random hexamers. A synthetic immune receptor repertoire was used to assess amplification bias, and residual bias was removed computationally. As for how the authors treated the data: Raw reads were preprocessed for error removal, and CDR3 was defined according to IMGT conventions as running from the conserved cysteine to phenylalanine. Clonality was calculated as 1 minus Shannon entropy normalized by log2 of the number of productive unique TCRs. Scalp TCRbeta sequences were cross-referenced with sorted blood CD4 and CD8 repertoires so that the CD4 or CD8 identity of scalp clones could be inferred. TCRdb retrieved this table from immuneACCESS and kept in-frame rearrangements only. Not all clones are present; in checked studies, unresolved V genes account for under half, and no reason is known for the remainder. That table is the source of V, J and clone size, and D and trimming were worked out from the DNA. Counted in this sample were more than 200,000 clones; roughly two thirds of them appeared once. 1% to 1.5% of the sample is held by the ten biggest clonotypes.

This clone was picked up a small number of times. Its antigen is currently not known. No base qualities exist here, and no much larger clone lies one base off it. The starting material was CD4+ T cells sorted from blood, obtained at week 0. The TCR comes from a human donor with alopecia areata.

The sequenced DNA is TGTGCCAGCAGCTTAACTTTCCGGGATACGCAGTATTTT. The resulting protein is CASSLTFRDTQYF. The sequence joins TRBV7-3 to TRBJ2-3, with the D gene not clear enough to name. CDR1 and CDR2 are read off the germline V gene as SGHTA and FQGTGA. V loses 0 bases of germline sequence and J loses 6 bases, and the interval between the two ends is 7 bases. The cysteine opens and the phenylalanine closes a CDR3 of 13 amino acids. CDR3 DNA is the only sequence kept; it has 39 bases, read in frame from the first base.